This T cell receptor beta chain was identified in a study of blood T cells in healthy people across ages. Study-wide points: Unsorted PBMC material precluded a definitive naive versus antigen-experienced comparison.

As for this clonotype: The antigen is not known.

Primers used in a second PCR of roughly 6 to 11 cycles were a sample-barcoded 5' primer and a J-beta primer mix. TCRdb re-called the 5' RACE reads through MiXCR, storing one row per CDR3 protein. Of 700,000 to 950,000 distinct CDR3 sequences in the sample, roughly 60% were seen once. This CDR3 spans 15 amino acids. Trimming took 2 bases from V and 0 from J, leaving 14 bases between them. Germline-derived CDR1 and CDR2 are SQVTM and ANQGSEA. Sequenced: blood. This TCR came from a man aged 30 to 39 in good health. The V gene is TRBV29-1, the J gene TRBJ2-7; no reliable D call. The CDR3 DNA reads TGCAGCGTTGAAAATCCGGACCGGAGCTCCTACGAGCAGTACTTC. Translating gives CSVENPDRSSYEQYF.